A single T cell receptor (beta chain) is shown here with its context. The read stops 3 residues short of the end of the CDR3; the missing end is completed from the germline J gene. TCRdb's table, derived via immunoSEQ multiplex PCR, lists solely in-frame clones and lacks some. The sample totals tens of thousands of clones. CDR3 size: 14 residues. V lost 4 bases to trimming and J lost 5 bases, with 15 bases between them. Germline V gene data show CDR1 as SGHDN and CDR2 as FVKESK. The data were obtained in a study of T cells in women clearing cervical HPV infection. The origin of this receptor is a woman between 18 and 70 years old with a cervical HPV16 infection that either progressed to CIN3+ or cleared (not recorded which). Sample: blood buffy coat. The chain recombines TRBV14 with TRBJ2-7; either TRBD1 or TRBD2 may fit D (6 bases each). CDR3 DNA, as far as it was read: TGTGCCAGCAGCCCGAGGGGGAGGAGCCACGAG. Translation gives CASSPRGRSHE. The CDR3 in its entirety is CASSPRGRSHEQYF. The complete variable domain, with remaining parts taken from reference TRBV14 and TRBJ2-7, reads EAGVTQFPSHSVIEKGQTVTLRCDPISGHDNLYWYRRVMGKEIKFLLHFVKESKQDESGMPNNRFLAERTGGTYSTLKVQPAELEDSGVYFCASSPRGRSHEQYFGPGTRLTVT.